One and the same sample provided the 25 T cell receptor beta chains below, sequenced in a study of cytomegalovirus exposure and HLA in healthy donors. In the PCR, 60 Vbeta and 13 Jbeta primers were used. Produced via immunoSEQ multiplex PCR; TCRdb's table is partial and in-frame only. The sample records 150,000 to 180,000 clones, approximately 82% being singletons. Input material: PBMCs. The source of these receptors is a woman aged 50 to 60 in good health and CMV-seropositive.

This clone occurred a few times. The gene calls are TRBV6-1 and TRBJ1-6, with TRBD1 matching 11 bases. Trimming took 6 bases from V and 7 from J; bases not matched to a gene: 2. The germline V gene encodes CDR1 MNHNS and CDR2 SASEGT. The CDR3 extends over 14 amino acids. CDR3 sequence reads: CASRGQGANSPLHF. CDR3 DNA sequence: TGTGCCAGCAGAGGACAGGGGGCGAATTCACCCCTCCACTTT.

The V gene is TRBV29-1, the J gene TRBJ2-7; tentatively, D is TRBD1 (6 bases). CDR1 is SQVTM and CDR2 is ANQGSEA in the germline V gene. The germline V and J ends were trimmed by 7 bases and 0 bases, with 10 bases remaining between them. CDR3 length: 12 residues. The chain's CDR3 is CSGQQGSYEQYF. CDR3 DNA sequence: TGCAGCGGACAACAGGGCTCCTACGAGCAGTACTTC.

This clone turned up a few times. The chain joins TRBV7-9 to TRBJ2-4, with D maybe TRBD1 (6 bases). The CDR3 sequence is 15 residues long. Germline V gene data show CDR1 as SEHNR and CDR2 as FQNEAQ (reference sequence). V was shortened by 4 bases and J by 1 base, with 11 bases between the two germline ends. CDR3 sequence (DNA): TGTGCCAGCAGCTGGGACACCGGGGCCAAAAACATTCAGTACTTC. Protein product: CASSWDTGAKNIQYF.

The genes are TRBV2 and TRBJ1-2; 9 nucleotides align to TRBD1. The CDR3 totals 14 residues. The ends lost 6 bases at V and 4 bases at J; junction bases unmatched: 6. Per germline, CDR1 SNHLY and CDR2 FYNNEI. CDR3 region: CASRPGQGTYGYTF. The CDR3, as DNA: TGTGCCAGCAGGCCGGGACAGGGCACCTATGGCTACACCTTC.

The chain joins TRBV7-2 to TRBJ2-7; D is possibly TRBD1 (6 bases). Looked up from germline, CDR1 is SGHTA and CDR2 is FQGNSA. The CDR3 consists of 13 residues. V lost 3 bases and J 9 bases, leaving 15 bases between the germline ends. The CDR3 sequence: CASSFRRTEVQYF. CDR3 DNA: TGTGCCAGCAGCTTTCGTCGGACAGAAGTGCAGTACTTC.

The chain employs TRBV2 and TRBJ2-5, with a tentative D call TRBD1 (6 bases). Germline V gene data show CDR1 as SNHLY and CDR2 as FYNNEI. This CDR3 is built from 13 residues. V lost 5 bases and J lost 5, with 12 bases in between. The CDR3 here is CASSMGAGETQYF. The CDR3 coding sequence is TGTGCCAGCAGTATGGGGGCAGGGGAGACCCAGTACTTC.

The chain joins TRBV5-1 to TRBJ1-2; D gene unclear. CDR3 length: 15 residues. The ends were cut back, 3 bases at V and 0 bases at J, with 12 bases in the middle. Germline V gene lookup returns CDR1 SGHRS and CDR2 YFSETQ. CDR3 in amino acids: CASSSPERANYGYTF. The CDR3 region has the DNA TGCGCCAGCAGCTCCCCTGAAAGAGCTAACTATGGCTACACCTTC. Based on the CDR3 plus reference TRBV5-1 and TRBJ1-2, the full variable domain is KAGVTQTPRYLIKTRGQQVTLSCSPISGHRSVSWYQQTPGQGLQFLFEYFSETQRNKGNFPGRFSGRQFSNSRSEMNVSTLELGDSALYLCASSSPERANYGYTFGSGTRLTVV.

The V gene is TRBV5-1, the J gene TRBJ2-1, with D uncertain. V was pared by 4 bases and J by 0 bases, with 14 bases between. Germline CDR1 is SGHRS and CDR2 is YFSETQ. The CDR3 loop spans 16 amino acids. CDR3 nucleotides: TGCGCCAGCAGCGAAACTGTTAAAAGCTCCTACAATGAGCAGTTCTTC. Translating it yields CASSETVKSSYNEQFF. The whole variable domain, remainder taken from reference TRBV5-1 and TRBJ2-1, is KAGVTQTPRYLIKTRGQQVTLSCSPISGHRSVSWYQQTPGQGLQFLFEYFSETQRNKGNFPGRFSGRQFSNSRSEMNVSTLELGDSALYLCASSETVKSSYNEQFFGPGTRLTVL.

This chain joins TRBV7-9 and TRBJ2-5; 10 bases agree with TRBD1. The J call is doubtful: the DNA matches TRBJ2-7 better. CDR3 length: 15 amino acids. The germline gives CDR1 SEHNR, CDR2 FQNEAQ (reference sequence). The CDR3 DNA is TGTGCCAGCAGCCAGGACAGGGGGTCCCCCTACGAGCAGTACTTC. Protein: CASSQDRGSPYEQYF.

The chain employs TRBV11-2 and TRBJ2-3; TRBD2 might be the D (6 bases). Germline V lookup: CDR1 SGHAT, CDR2 FQNNGV. The V gene lost 5 bases and the J gene lost 5 bases, with 14 bases spanning the gap. The CDR3 consists of 14 residues. As DNA, the CDR3 is TGTGCCAGCAGCACTCCGGGACTGGGAGATACGCAGTATTTT. Protein: CASSTPGLGDTQYF.

This clone has a handful of counts. The CDR3 loop reads CASSRIPIAGGQDEQFF. DNA for the CDR3: TGTGCCAGTAGTAGGATCCCGATAGCGGGGGGGCAAGATGAGCAGTTCTTC. The rearrangement joins TRBV19 to TRBJ2-1; 11 positions match TRBD2. The CDR3 loop spans 17 amino acids. The germline gives CDR1 LNHDA, CDR2 SQIVND (reference sequence). Trimming removed 4 bases from V and 8 bases from J; junction bases left unmatched: 13.

V and J are TRBV10-3 and TRBJ2-5, with 9 bases that match TRBD1. The tail of the sequence fits TRBJ2-7 better, so the J call may be wrong. The length of the CDR3 is 15 residues. Germline V CDR1 and CDR2: ENHRY, SYGVKD. This chain's CDR3 is CAISEGQGISYEQYF. CDR3 nucleotide sequence: TGTGCCATCAGTGAGGGACAGGGGATTTCCTACGAGCAGTACTTC.

The chain employs TRBV5-1 and TRBJ2-5; 7 bases are a match to TRBD2. The J call may be incorrect, as the DNA end agrees better with TRBJ2-7. There are 15 residues in the CDR3. Germline V gene lookup returns CDR1 SGHRS and CDR2 YFSETQ. As DNA, the CDR3 is TGCGCCAGCAGCTTGGAGTTTCAGGGAGGGAACGAGCAGTACTTC. This codes for CASSLEFQGGNEQYF.

The rearrangement uses TRBV28 and TRBJ2-7, with D possibly TRBD1 on 5 matching bases. Deletions cut 6 bases from V and 3 bases from J, with 12 bases between. CDR3 length: 13 amino acids. The V gene's germline CDR1 is MDHEN and CDR2 SYDVKM. The chain's CDR3 is CASRIDSSYEQYF. The DNA for the CDR3 is TGTGCCAGCAGGATCGACAGTAGCTACGAGCAGTACTTC.

Only one count was recorded for this clone. CDR3 sequence reads: CSVAGYTEAFF. CDR3 DNA: TGCAGCGTTGCAGGATACACTGAAGCTTTCTTT. The chain is built from TRBV29-1 and TRBJ1-1; D unclear. Between the trimmed V and J ends, which lost 4 bases and 3 bases, there was a span of 6 bases. Per germline, CDR1 SQVTM and CDR2 ANQGSEA. The length of the CDR3 is 11 residues.

This rearrangement joins TRBV18 to TRBJ2-7, with D perhaps matching TRBD2 (7 bases). Trimming stripped 3 bases from V and 6 bases from J, with 15 bases between. The CDR3 sequence is 14 residues long. The germline V gene has CDR1 KGHSH and CDR2 LQKENI. DNA of the CDR3: TGTGCCAGCTCACCCAGGGACACGGGGGGCGAGCAGTACTTC. Translating gives CASSPRDTGGEQYF.

The chain recombines TRBV4-1 with TRBJ1-5; D is ambiguous. The CDR3 consists of 15 residues. V shed 0 bases and J shed 4 bases, with 10 bases lying between them. The germline V gene encodes CDR1 MGHRA and CDR2 YSYEKL. CDR3 sequence (DNA): TGCGCCAGCAGCCAAGAGAGGGTAGGGAATCAGCCCCAGCATTTT. Its protein product is CASSQERVGNQPQHF.

The rearrangement joins TRBV9 to TRBJ1-5; tentative D call: TRBD1 (5 bases). V was clipped by 5 bases and J by 4 bases, with 13 bases between them. The CDR3 contains 14 residues. Germline V CDR1 and CDR2: SGDLS, YYNGEE. This CDR3 reads CASSRGSLNQPQHF. CDR3 in DNA: TGTGCCAGCAGTCGGGGGAGTTTAAATCAGCCCCAGCATTTT.

In its sample, this clone was seen a few times. This chain joins TRBV5-6 and TRBJ2-3, with D perhaps matching TRBD2 (6 bases). The V and J ends lost 0 bases and 4 bases respectively, with 12 bases between them. Germline assignment: CDR1 SGHDT and CDR2 YYEEEE. This CDR3 contains 15 residues. CDR3 bases: TGTGCCAGCAGCTTGGGCGTTAGCGGATCAGATACGCAGTATTTT. This encodes CASSLGVSGSDTQYF.

The chain links TRBV25-1 to TRBJ1-5; TRBD1 might be the D (5 bases). Trimming took off 1 base at V and 1 base at J, with 8 bases between the two ends. The CDR3 has 15 amino acids. Germline loops: CDR1 MGHDK, CDR2 SYGVNS. The CDR3 DNA reads TGTGCCAGCAGTGAATGCCCAGGGAGCAATCAGCCCCAGCATTTT. It is translated as CASSECPGSNQPQHF.

The chain uses TRBV11-2 and TRBJ2-3; the D gene is possibly TRBD2 (7 bases). The CDR3 spans 15 residues. Trimming took 0 bases from V and 6 from J, leaving 13 bases between them. Germline V gene lookup returns CDR1 SGHAT and CDR2 FQNNGV. The DNA of the CDR3 is TGTGCCAGCAGCTTAGAGGGGGGGGGCGCGGATACGCAGTATTTT. Its protein product is CASSLEGGGADTQYF. The whole variable domain, filled in from reference TRBV11-2 and TRBJ2-3, reads EAGVAQSPRYKIIEKRQSVAFWCNPISGHATLYWYQQILGQGPKLLIQFQNNGVVDDSQLPKDRFSAERLKGVDSTLKIQPAKLEDSAVYLCASSLEGGGADTQYFGPGTRLTVL.

This chain connects TRBV29-1 to TRBJ1-1; tentative D call: TRBD1 (5 bases). V was shortened by 7 bases and J by 0 bases, with 15 bases between the two germline ends. In germline, CDR1 is SQVTM, CDR2 ANQGSEA. This CDR3 has 14 residues. CDR3 coding DNA: TGCAGCGGAAGGGCCGGGGGGGTGAACACTGAAGCTTTCTTT. This encodes CSGRAGGVNTEAFF. Full variable domain (missing parts from reference TRBV29-1 and TRBJ1-1): SAVISQKPSRDICQRGTSLTIQCQVDSQVTMMFWYRQQPGQSLTLIATANQGSEATYESGFVIDKFPISRPNLTFSTLTVSNMSPEDSSIYLCSGRAGGVNTEAFFGQGTRLTVV.

The chain recombines TRBV7-2 with TRBJ2-3; TRBD1 might be the D (6 bases). Germline V gives CDR1 SGHTA, CDR2 FQGNSA. The V end was cut by 7 bases, the J end by 1 base, with 15 bases between. This CDR3 is 15 amino acids long. CDR3 region: CASTNYEGGTDTQYF. CDR3 bases: TGTGCCAGCACCAATTACGAGGGGGGCACAGATACGCAGTATTTT.

The chain employs TRBV28 and TRBJ1-5; possible D gene TRBD1, 6 bases. The V end was cut by 8 bases, the J end by 0 bases, with 14 bases between. This CDR3 comprises 15 residues. Germline V gene sequence: CDR1 MDHEN, CDR2 SYDVKM. The CDR3 loop is CASGGGSYSNQPQHF. The CDR3 DNA follows: TGTGCCAGCGGCGGGGGCAGTTATAGCAATCAGCCCCAGCATTTT.

This clone was observed a handful of times. Written as DNA, the CDR3 is TGTGCCAGAAGCATGGGGTTCAGGTTGGAGGACACTGAAGCTTTCTTT. It translates to CARSMGFRLEDTEAFF. The chain has TRBV5-3 and TRBJ1-1, with no clear D. TRBV5-3 is assigned to the ORF class and has an uncertain function. The CDR3 runs 16 residues. Trimming removed 4 bases at V and 3 bases at J, with 19 bases between.